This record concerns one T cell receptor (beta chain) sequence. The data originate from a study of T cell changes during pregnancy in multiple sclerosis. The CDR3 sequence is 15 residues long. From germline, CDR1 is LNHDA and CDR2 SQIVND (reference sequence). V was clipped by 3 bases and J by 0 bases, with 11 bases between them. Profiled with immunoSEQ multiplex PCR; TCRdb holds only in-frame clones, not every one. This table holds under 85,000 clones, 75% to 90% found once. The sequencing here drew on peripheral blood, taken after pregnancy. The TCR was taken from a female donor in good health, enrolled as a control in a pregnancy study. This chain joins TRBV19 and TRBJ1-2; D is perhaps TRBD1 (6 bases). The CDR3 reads CASSMGGASNYGYTF. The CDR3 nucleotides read TGTGCCAGTAGTATGGGGGGGGCGTCTAACTATGGCTACACCTTC.